This T cell receptor (beta chain) originates from a study of T cells in localized non-small cell lung cancer. Clones were read by immunoSEQ multiplex PCR, and TCRdb kept only the in-frame ones, dropping some. The sample shows around 140,000 clones, approximately 88% of them seen only once. The starting material was peripheral blood, obtained before any cancer treatment. The TCR was taken from a female donor at least 60 years old with stage I lung adenocarcinoma.

CDR3 protein: CAWGRGQGTDTQYF. CDR3 bases: TGTGCCTGGGGCAGAGGACAGGGAACAGATACGCAGTATTTT. The V call is TRBV30, the J call TRBJ2-3; 8 bases map to TRBD1. Germline CDR1 reads GTSNPN; CDR2 reads SVGIG (reference sequence). CDR3 length: 14 amino acids. Losses at the gene ends were 5 bases for V and 3 bases for J; bases not matched to a gene: 7.